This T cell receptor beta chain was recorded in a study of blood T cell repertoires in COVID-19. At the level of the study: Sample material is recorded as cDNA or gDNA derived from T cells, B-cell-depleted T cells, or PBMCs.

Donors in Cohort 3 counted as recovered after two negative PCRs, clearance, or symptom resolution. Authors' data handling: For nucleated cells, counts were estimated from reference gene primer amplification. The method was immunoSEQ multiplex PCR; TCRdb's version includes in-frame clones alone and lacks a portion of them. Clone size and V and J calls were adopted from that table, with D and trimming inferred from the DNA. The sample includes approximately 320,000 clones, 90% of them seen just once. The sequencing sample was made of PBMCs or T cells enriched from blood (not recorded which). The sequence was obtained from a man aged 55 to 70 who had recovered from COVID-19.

The CDR3 loop reads CASSRGSSETQYF. CDR3 bases: TGTGCCAGCAGCCGCGGTAGTTCGGAGACCCAGTACTTC. The rearrangement uses TRBV3-1 (or the pseudogene TRBV3-2) and TRBJ2-5, with D unresolved. V was shortened by 4 bases and J by 5 bases, with 11 bases between the two germline ends. In germline, CDR1 is LGHDT, CDR2 YNNKEL (reference sequence). This CDR3 is built from 13 residues.